This T cell receptor beta chain came from a study of CD8 T cells in Susac syndrome (dated by TCRdb to about 2019). Concerning the study at large: The study used repertoire sequencing to test whether antigen drove CD8+ T cell activation and differentiation in Susac syndrome. The study compared CD8+ T cell repertoire clonality among 12 healthy donors, around 14 Susac syndrome patients and about 16 multiple sclerosis patients.

RNA was extracted with the RNeasy kit and roughly 0.45 to 1 ug was reverse transcribed using random hexamers. The immunoSEQ multiplex PCR assay, covering 54 Vbeta and 13 Jbeta segments, was used to amplify TCR beta CDR3 regions. Bias from PCR amplification was corrected by using a synthetic template baseline for primer optimization and for computational correction. The paper's data handling went like this. Reads were assigned to V, D and J genes according to IMGT and analyzed in immunoSEQ Analyzer, with only productive sequences retained. To calculate clonality, Shannon entropy was normalized by log2 of the number of productive unique sequences and then subtracted from one. For each patient and control, public and private clones were evaluated within the 100 most prevalent clones. Clones were defined as Susac-specific when absent from the healthy and MS cohorts, from about 970 published viral clones and from other ImmuneACCESS disease sequences. TCRdb reanalyzed the raw reads on its own, using fastp at Q25 for trimming and MiXCR for clone calling, and kept in-frame beta chains. Each entry merges the rows of one CDR3 protein and shows their most common DNA and genes. The V and J calls were determined by TCRdb, not by the authors. The sample table shows 250,000 to 300,000 distinct CDR3 sequences, and approximately 81% are seen once. Jointly, the top ten make up over 0.1% of the sample.

Worth noting for this clonotype: Its antigen is unknown. Base quality data are lacking; no much larger clone is found one base away.

Peripheral blood CD8+ and CD4+ T cells from healthy donors, Susac syndrome patients and multiple sclerosis patients were profiled using high-throughput TCR beta sequencing. Multiple sclerosis controls were treatment-naive patients with stable or active relapsing-remitting disease fulfilling revised McDonald criteria. Bulk CD8+ and CD4+ T cells were purified by magnetic negative isolation, while CD8+ TEMRA cells were enriched using FACS. Blood was drawn into EDTA tubes, processed within 24 hours, and PBMCs were isolated by density gradient centrifugation. PBMCs intended for TCR sequencing were frozen in liquid nitrogen and were later thawed in a 37 degrees C water bath. Purity of sorted or isolated CD4+, CD8+ and CD8+ TEMRA cells was at least 90%. A distance of 10 bases separates the germline ends of V and J, which lose 0 bases and 4 bases respectively. The germline V gene (reference sequence) supplies CDR1 LNHDA and CDR2 SQIVND. The CDR3 spans 14 residues, from the cysteine through the phenylalanine. Only the CDR3 DNA is retained, 42 bases long and in frame from the first base.

What the research found in general, with its limitations: The number of individuals in the TCR sequencing and HLA analysis was acknowledged as relatively small.

Specimen: CD8+ T cells from PBMCs. The receptor was isolated from a human donor with multiple sclerosis. The V gene is TRBV19 and the J gene is TRBJ2-7, and TRBD2 may be the D gene, going by 5 matching bases. The CDR3 has the sequence CASSIEGAVYEQYF. The DNA sequence is TGTGCCAGTAGTATAGAGGGAGCGGTGTACGAGCAGTACTTC.